In this sample, the clone carrying this T cell receptor (beta chain) turned up once. Sequenced by immunoSEQ multiplex PCR; TCRdb stores in-frame clones only, minus some. Of some 32,000 clones in the sample, 90% were seen once. The CDR3 sequence is 15 residues long. Germline CDR1 is SGDLS and CDR2 is YYNGEE. The germline V and J ends were trimmed by 0 bases and 0 bases, with 6 bases remaining between them. The sample originates from a study of T cell changes during pregnancy in multiple sclerosis. This chain links TRBV9 with TRBJ1-4; D unresolved. The clonotype was recovered from a female donor with multiple sclerosis, enrolled in a pregnancy study. Sequenced material: CD8+ T cells from peripheral blood mononuclear cells, taken in the second trimester of pregnancy. This CDR3 reads CASSVDSSTNEKLFF. DNA of the CDR3: TGTGCCAGCAGCGTAGACAGCTCAACTAATGAAAAACTGTTTTTT.